A single sample gave rise to the 10 T cell receptor beta chains below, sequenced in a study of identical twins. From the 5' RACE reads, TCRdb called clonotypes with MiXCR, one entry per CDR3 protein. The sample lists 200,000 to 250,000 distinct CDR3 sequences, 6.5% to 8% occurring once. This sample was shared with a second study, whose subject was T cells expressing NK-cell markers.

Sequencing input: CD8+ T cells sorted from blood. The receptors here all came from a woman in her late teens or twenties in good health.

Ten or more counts support this clonotype. In nucleotides, the CDR3 is TGTGCCATCCGTTGGACAGGGAAAACTAACTATGGCTACACCTTC. This sequence encodes CAIRWTGKTNYGYTF. V gene TRBV10-3 combines with J gene TRBJ1-2; 8 positions agree with TRBD1. V lost 8 bases and J lost 0; bases outside the gene matches: 8. Per the germline V gene, CDR1 is ENHRY and CDR2 is SYGVKD. The CDR3 has 15 amino acids.

By its share, this clonotype is medium-sized (0.01 to 0.1%). The rearrangement uses TRBV6-4 and TRBJ2-3, with 8 bases fitting TRBD2. The trim removed 2 bases at V and 3 bases at J, leaving 7 bases unmatched. Germline V CDR1 and CDR2: MRHNA, SNTAGT. This CDR3 contains 16 residues. The CDR3 region is CASSDNIGGATDTQYF. Written as DNA, the CDR3 is TGTGCCAGCAGTGACAATATCGGGGGGGCGACAGATACGCAGTATTTT.

This clonotype has only a few counts. Its ends do not fully match the called genes, so a read error is possible. J is TRBJ2-4 and V is TRBV27; 7 bases match TRBD1. Germline V lookup: CDR1 MNHEY, CDR2 SMNVEV (reference sequence). The CDR3 is made up of 12 amino acids. CDR3 region: CASGHLTGAPNF. The CDR3 nucleotides read TGTGCCAGCGGTCATCTCACAGGGGCCCCCAATTTC.

V gene TRBV4-3 combines with J gene TRBJ2-2; 8 bases align to TRBD1. The CDR3 runs 16 residues. V lost 1 base, J lost 5 bases, and 6 bases stayed unmatched. Looked up from germline, CDR1 is LGHNA and CDR2 is YSLEER. The CDR3 is CASSQGTGLSTGELFF. The DNA of the CDR3 is TGCGCCAGCAGCCAAGGGACAGGGCTTTCAACCGGGGAGCTGTTTTTT.

The chain has TRBV12-3 or TRBV12-4 and TRBJ2-5, with D perhaps given as TRBD1 or TRBD2 (7 bases each). CDR3 length: 13 residues. Between the trimmed V and J ends, which lost 3 bases and 8 bases, there was a span of 13 bases. CDR3 sequence (DNA): TGTGCCAGCAGTTTGGGAGGGGGCAGCACCCAGTACTTC. Encoded protein: CASSLGGGSTQYF.

The CDR3 nucleotides are TGTGCCAGCAGCTTAGGTATGGGCTCGAATGAGCAGTTCTTC. Translated, it gives CASSLGMGSNEQFF. The J gene is TRBJ2-1, the V gene TRBV11-2, with D hard to call. This CDR3 region has 14 residues. Germline V lookup: CDR1 SGHAT, CDR2 FQNNGV. Trimming removed 1 base from V and 7 bases from J, with 11 bases in between.

This clonotype was observed a handful of times. The V and J genes are TRBV5-6 and TRBJ1-2; the match to TRBD1 covers 7 bases. The CDR3 loop spans 12 amino acids. Germline CDR1 is SGHDT and CDR2 is YYEEEE. V shed 4 bases, J shed 6 bases, and the junction held 3 bases outside the gene matches. The CDR3 spells CASSHGQDGYTF. In DNA form, the CDR3 reads TGTGCCAGCAGCCATGGACAGGATGGCTACACCTTC.

This clonotype was picked up many times. The chain has TRBV12-3 or TRBV12-4 and TRBJ2-3, with D uncertain. CDR3 length: 17 residues. Deletions cut 3 bases from V and 5 bases from J, with 21 bases between. The CDR3 loop reads CASSFVSGPPTLDTQYF. DNA of the CDR3: TGTGCCAGCAGTTTCGTATCCGGCCCCCCGACCTTAGATACGCAGTATTTT.

This clonotype was recorded a few times. The chain employs TRBV6-5 and TRBJ1-2; D uncertain. V dropped 5 bases and J dropped 8 bases, with 12 bases sitting between them. Germline V gene data show CDR1 as MNHEY and CDR2 as SVGAGI. This CDR3 has 12 amino acids. CDR3: CASSPTGFGYTF. The CDR3 bases are TGTGCCAGCAGTCCCACCGGTTTCGGCTACACCTTC.

Ten or more counts support this clonotype. V gene TRBV5-1 combines with J gene TRBJ1-1; 9 nucleotides align to TRBD1. Germline lookup yields CDR1 SGHRS and CDR2 YFSETQ. The V gene end was trimmed by 4 bases and the J gene end by 0 bases; junction bases not matched to a gene: 7. The CDR3 is made up of 16 amino acids. CDR3 protein: CASSTGDRVLNTEAFF. The CDR3 DNA reads TGCGCCAGCAGCACAGGGGACAGGGTACTGAACACTGAAGCTTTCTTT.